This T cell receptor beta chain is from a study of blood T cell repertoires in COVID-19. For the study at large: The cDNA or gDNA used as material had been derived from T cells, B-cell-depleted T cells, or PBMCs.

In the original processing: Estimation of nucleated cell counts relied on the amplification of reference gene primers. This table comes from immunoSEQ multiplex PCR, and its TCRdb copy is limited to in-frame clones, with some not included. The DNA gave D and trimming, while V, J and clone size come from that table. The table shows approximately 210,000 clones, with 83% occurring only once. This TCR was recovered from a woman in her 70s with active or convalescent COVID-19. Sequences were obtained from peripheral blood.

CDR3 residues: CASFWGVNEQFF. The CDR3 DNA is TGTGCCAGCTTTTGGGGGGTCAATGAGCAGTTCTTC. The chain employs TRBV5-6 and TRBJ2-1; maybe TRBD2 (6 bases). Germline CDR1 and CDR2: SGHDT and YYEEEE. The ends were cut back, 7 bases at V and 6 bases at J, with 11 bases in the middle. This CDR3 contains 12 residues.